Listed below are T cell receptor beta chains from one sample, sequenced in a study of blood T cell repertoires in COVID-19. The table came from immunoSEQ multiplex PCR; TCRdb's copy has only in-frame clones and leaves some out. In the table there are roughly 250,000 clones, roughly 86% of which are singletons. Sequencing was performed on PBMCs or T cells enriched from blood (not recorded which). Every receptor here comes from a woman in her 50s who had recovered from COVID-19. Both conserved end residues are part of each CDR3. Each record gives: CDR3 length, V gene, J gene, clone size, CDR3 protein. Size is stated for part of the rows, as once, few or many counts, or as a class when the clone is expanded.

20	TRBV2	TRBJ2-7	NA	CASTSGMGLAGGPNTYEQYF
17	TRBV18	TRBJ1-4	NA	CASSRDRADATNEKLFF
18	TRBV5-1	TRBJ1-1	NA	CASSLESFVGGVGTEAFF
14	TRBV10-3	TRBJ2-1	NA	CAISAVRELNEQFF
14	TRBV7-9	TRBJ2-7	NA	CASSLSPGTYEQYF
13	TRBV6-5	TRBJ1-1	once	CASGVTGNTEAFF
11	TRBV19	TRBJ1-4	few	CAARGNEKLFF
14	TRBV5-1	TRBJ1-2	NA	CASSLDRGSNGYTF
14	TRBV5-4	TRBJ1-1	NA	CASSLRQGIDKAFF
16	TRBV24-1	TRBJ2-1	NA	CATSGRAAGDGNEQFF
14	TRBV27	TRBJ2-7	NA	CASSLNLDFYEQYF
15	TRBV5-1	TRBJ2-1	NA	CASSLAGQNSNEQFF
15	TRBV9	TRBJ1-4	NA	CASSVASGRDEKLFF
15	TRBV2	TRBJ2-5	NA	CASSDGGLTQETQYF
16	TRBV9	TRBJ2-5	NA	CASSVGQSYDQETQYF
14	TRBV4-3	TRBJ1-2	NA	CASSQVQGNYGYTF
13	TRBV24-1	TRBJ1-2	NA	CATIWTGTFGYTF
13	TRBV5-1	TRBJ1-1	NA	CASSSTEHTEAFF
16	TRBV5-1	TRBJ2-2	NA	CASSLAGGRGTGELFF
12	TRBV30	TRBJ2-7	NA	CAWTESSYEQYF
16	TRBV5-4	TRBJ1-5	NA	CASSLGGTDPNQPQHF
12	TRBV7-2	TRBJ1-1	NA	CASSHRQGEAFF
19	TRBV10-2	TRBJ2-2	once	CASSEGGTSGRLNTGELFF
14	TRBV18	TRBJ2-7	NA	CASSPSQSSYEQYF
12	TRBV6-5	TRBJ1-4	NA	CASRASGEKLFF
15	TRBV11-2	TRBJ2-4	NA	CASSSGQLAKNIQYF
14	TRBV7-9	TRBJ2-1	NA	CASSLRRDEGEQFF